A selection of T cell receptor beta chains follows, all from one sample in a study of T cell repertoires in ileal Crohn's disease. Produced via immunoSEQ multiplex PCR; TCRdb's table is partial and in-frame only. The profile covers approximately 430 clones, with around 97% appearing a single time and 2.5% to 3% taken by the ten largest. Sequenced input: ileal tissue. The source of these receptors is an adult with Crohn's disease. Both conserved end residues are part of each CDR3. Each record gives: J gene, clone size, D gene, V gene, CDR3 protein, CDR3 DNA. The D gene is left open where the match is weak. Only part of the rows carry a size: once, few, many, or a class if the clone is expanded.

J: TRBJ1-4
size: -
D: TRBD1
V: TRBV30
CDR3: CAWSGDRANEKLFF
DNA: TGTGCCTGGAGCGGGGACAGGGCGAATGAAAAACTGTTTTTT

J: TRBJ2-5
size: -
D: -
V: TRBV7-3
CDR3: CASKRNQGYGETQYF
DNA: TGTGCCAGCAAACGGAACCAGGGATATGGAGAGACCCAGTACTTC

J: TRBJ2-5
size: -
D: -
V: TRBV5-6
CDR3: CASSFRQETQYF
DNA: TGTGCCAGCAGCTTTCGTCAAGAGACCCAGTACTTC

J: TRBJ2-6
size: -
D: -
V: TRBV9
CDR3: CASSVMGDGANVLTF
DNA: TGTGCCAGCAGCGTAATGGGAGATGGGGCCAACGTCCTGACTTTC

J: TRBJ2-7
size: -
D: TRBD1
V: TRBV7-8
CDR3: CASSFFGTGIREQYF
DNA: TGTGCCAGCAGCTTCTTTGGGACAGGGATCCGCGAGCAGTACTTC

J: TRBJ1-3
size: -
D: -
V: TRBV4-1
CDR3: CASSQDLHSSGNTIYF
DNA: TGCGCCAGCAGCCAAGATCTGCACAGCTCTGGAAACACCATATATTTT

J: TRBJ1-2
size: -
D: TRBD1
V: TRBV5-1
CDR3: CASSSTGQGIGYTF
DNA: TGCGCCAGCAGCTCTACTGGACAGGGGATAGGCTACACCTTC

J: TRBJ2-7
size: -
D: -
V: TRBV7-9
CDR3: CASRNQGNYEQYF
DNA: TGTGCCAGCAGAAACCAGGGTAACTACGAGCAGTACTTC

J: TRBJ2-2
size: -
D: TRBD2
V: TRBV10-3
CDR3: CAISERASGGANTGELFF
DNA: TGTGCCATCAGTGAGAGAGCTAGCGGGGGCGCGAACACCGGGGAGCTGTTTTTT

J: TRBJ2-1
size: once
D: TRBD2
V: TRBV4-2
CDR3: CASSQGGLTGGEQFF
DNA: TGTGCCAGCAGCCAAGGGGGACTAACGGGGGGAGAGCAGTTCTTC

J: TRBJ2-1
size: -
D: -
V: TRBV5-1
CDR3: CASSFPRTFNNEQFF
DNA: TGCGCCAGCAGCTTCCCACGGACTTTTAACAATGAGCAGTTCTTC

J: TRBJ1-1
size: -
D: -
V: TRBV28
CDR3: CASSLLSYSRDTEAFF
DNA: TGTGCCAGCAGTTTATTAAGCTACTCTCGAGACACTGAAGCTTTCTTT

J: TRBJ2-3
size: -
D: -
V: TRBV19
CDR3: CASSIATGDTQYF
DNA: TGTGCCAGTAGTATTGCGACGGGTGATACGCAGTATTTT

J: TRBJ2-5
size: once
D: -
V: TRBV6-1
CDR3: CASSEYRGGETQYF
DNA: TGTGCCAGCAGTGAATATAGGGGTGGAGAGACCCAGTACTTC

J: TRBJ1-1
size: -
D: -
V: TRBV30
CDR3: CAWSTGIMNTEAFF
DNA: TGTGCCTGGAGCACAGGGATTATGAACACTGAAGCTTTCTTT

J: TRBJ1-2
size: -
D: -
V: TRBV15
CDR3: CATSPGGEADGYTF
DNA: TGTGCCACCAGCCCGGGGGGGGAAGCGGATGGCTACACCTTC

J: TRBJ1-6
size: -
D: -
V: TRBV9
CDR3: CASSRGGVSPLHF
DNA: TGTGCCAGCAGCCGGGGGGGCGTTTCACCCCTCCACTTT

J: TRBJ2-5
size: -
D: TRBD2
V: TRBV4-3
CDR3: CASSQKLAGTSGGRGETQYF
DNA: TGCGCCAGCAGCCAAAAATTGGCCGGGACTAGCGGGGGGAGAGGAGAGACCCAGTACTTC

J: TRBJ1-2
size: -
D: -
V: TRBV9
CDR3: CASSRGQVLGYTF
DNA: TGTGCCAGCAGCCGCGGACAAGTTCTTGGCTACACCTTC